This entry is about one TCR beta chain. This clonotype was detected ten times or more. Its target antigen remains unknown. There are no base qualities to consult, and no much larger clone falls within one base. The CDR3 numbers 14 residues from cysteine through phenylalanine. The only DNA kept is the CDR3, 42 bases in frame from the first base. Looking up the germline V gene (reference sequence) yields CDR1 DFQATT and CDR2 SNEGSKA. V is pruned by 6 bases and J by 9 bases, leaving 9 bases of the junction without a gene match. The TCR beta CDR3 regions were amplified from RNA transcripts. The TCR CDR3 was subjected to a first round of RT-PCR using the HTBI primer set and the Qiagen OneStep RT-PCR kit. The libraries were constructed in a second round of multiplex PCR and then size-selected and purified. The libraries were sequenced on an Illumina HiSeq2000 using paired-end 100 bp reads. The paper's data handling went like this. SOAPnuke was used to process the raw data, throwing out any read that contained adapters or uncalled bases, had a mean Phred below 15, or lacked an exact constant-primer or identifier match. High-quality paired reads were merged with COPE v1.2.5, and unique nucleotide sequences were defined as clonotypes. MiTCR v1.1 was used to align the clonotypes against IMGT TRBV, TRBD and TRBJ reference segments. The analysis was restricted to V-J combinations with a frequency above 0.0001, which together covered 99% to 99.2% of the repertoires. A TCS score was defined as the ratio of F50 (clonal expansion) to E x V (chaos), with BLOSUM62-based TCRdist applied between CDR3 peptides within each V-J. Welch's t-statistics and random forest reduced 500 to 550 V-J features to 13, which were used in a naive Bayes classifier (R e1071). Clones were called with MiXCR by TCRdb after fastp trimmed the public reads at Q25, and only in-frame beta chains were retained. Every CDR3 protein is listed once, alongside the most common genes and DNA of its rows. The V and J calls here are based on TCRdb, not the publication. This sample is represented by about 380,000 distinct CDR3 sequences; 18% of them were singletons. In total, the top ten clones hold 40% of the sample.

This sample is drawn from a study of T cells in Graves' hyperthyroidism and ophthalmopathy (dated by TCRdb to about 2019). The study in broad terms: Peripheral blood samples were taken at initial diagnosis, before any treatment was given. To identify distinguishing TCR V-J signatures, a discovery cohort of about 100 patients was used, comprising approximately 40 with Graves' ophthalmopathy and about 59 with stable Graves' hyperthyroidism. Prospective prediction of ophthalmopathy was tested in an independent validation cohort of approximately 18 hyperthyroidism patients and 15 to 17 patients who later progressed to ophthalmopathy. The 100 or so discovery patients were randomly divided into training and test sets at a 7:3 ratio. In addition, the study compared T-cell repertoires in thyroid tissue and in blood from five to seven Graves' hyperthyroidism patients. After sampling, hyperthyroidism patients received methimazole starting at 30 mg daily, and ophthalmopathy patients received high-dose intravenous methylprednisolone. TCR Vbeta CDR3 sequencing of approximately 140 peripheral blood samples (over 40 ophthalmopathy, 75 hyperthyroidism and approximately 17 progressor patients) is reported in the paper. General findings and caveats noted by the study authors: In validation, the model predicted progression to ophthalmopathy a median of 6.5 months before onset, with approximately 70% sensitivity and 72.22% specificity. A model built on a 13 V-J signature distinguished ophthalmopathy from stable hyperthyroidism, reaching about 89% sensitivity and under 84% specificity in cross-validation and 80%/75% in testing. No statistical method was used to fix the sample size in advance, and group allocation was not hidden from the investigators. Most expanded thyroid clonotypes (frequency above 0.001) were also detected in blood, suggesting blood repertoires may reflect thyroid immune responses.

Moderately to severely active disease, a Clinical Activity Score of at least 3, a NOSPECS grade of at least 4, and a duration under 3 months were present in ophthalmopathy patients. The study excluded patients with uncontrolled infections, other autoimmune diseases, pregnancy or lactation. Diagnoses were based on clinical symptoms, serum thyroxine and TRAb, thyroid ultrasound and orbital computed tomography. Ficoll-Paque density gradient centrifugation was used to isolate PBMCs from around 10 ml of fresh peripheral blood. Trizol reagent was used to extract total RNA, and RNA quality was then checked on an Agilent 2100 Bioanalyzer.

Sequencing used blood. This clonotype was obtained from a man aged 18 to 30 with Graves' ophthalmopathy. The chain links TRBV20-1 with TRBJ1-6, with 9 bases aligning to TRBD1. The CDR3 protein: CSAKLQGAGSPLHF. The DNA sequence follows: TGCAGTGCAAAGCTACAGGGGGCTGGTTCACCCCTCCACTTT.